This TCR beta chain was sequenced in a study of glioma-infiltrating T cells. Whole-study results and caveats: Tissue and blood shared very few CDR3 sequences. Above-expected tissue-blood divergence occurred in all gliomas, most in low-grade ones.

This clonotype has at least ten counts. The antigen is unknown. The germline V gene has CDR1 MDHEN and CDR2 SYDVKM. The length of the CDR3 is 11 residues. V lost 10 bases and J lost 3, with 7 bases in between. Using RNA template, CDR3s of TCR alpha and beta were amplified with iRepertoire arm-PCR. From the multiplex PCR reads, TCRdb called clonotypes with MiXCR, one entry per CDR3 protein. The table includes 150,000 to 200,000 distinct CDR3 sequences, around 40% detected once. Source material: glioma tissue, nonneoplastic brain tissue, or PBMCs (not recorded which). The TCR originated in a human donor with low-grade glioma or glioblastoma, undergoing nonglioma brain surgery, or in good health (not recorded which). The chain recombines TRBV28 with TRBJ1-3; D gene uncertain. Here the CDR3 DNA reads TGTGCCATGCCTAGTGGAAACACCATATATTTT. It yields the protein CAMPSGNTIYF.